Shown below are 21 T cell receptor beta chains from a single sample sequenced in a study of blood T cell repertoires in COVID-19 (dated by TCRdb to between 2020 and 2021). Libraries were made using the immunoSEQ multiplex PCR assay. TCRdb carries this immuneACCESS record with in-frame sequences only. Its versions omit some clonotypes, under half of them owing to an unresolved V gene in the studies checked, with the rest unexplained. This sample is represented by 150,000 to 200,000 clones; over 60% of them were singletons. 26% of the sample is held by the ten biggest clonotypes. The specimen sequenced was peripheral blood. The receptor set was obtained from a woman aged 70 to 79 with acute or convalescent COVID-19.

This chain connects TRBV19 to TRBJ2-2, with a possible D match to TRBD2 (6 bases). CDR1 and CDR2 from the germline V gene are LNHDA and SQIVND (reference sequence). Trimming pared 5 bases from V and 2 bases from J, leaving 9 bases between. This CDR3 has 14 residues. CDR3 region: CASSFGGNTGELFF. In nucleotides, the CDR3 is TGTGCCAGTAGTTTCGGGGGTAACACCGGGGAGCTGTTTTTT.

The rearrangement links TRBV24-1 to TRBJ2-1; 12 nucleotides align to TRBD1. The length of the CDR3 is 16 residues. V was pared by 1 base and J by 8 bases, with 5 bases of the junction left unmatched. Germline-derived CDR1 and CDR2 are KGHDR and SFDVKD. CDR3 loop: CATSDLPGQGADEQFF. The CDR3 DNA reads as TGTGCCACCAGTGATTTACCGGGACAGGGGGCCGATGAGCAGTTCTTC.

The sample holds a few counts of this clone. The CDR3 DNA reads TGTGCCAGCAGTATGACCGGGACAGAGACCTACGAGCAGTACTTC. It yields the protein CASSMTGTETYEQYF. The chain uses TRBV6-5 and TRBJ2-7; TRBD1 matches 7 bases. The V gene's germline CDR1 is MNHEY and CDR2 SVGAGI. The CDR3 runs 15 residues. The junction had 9 bases not matched to a gene; V was cut back by 5 bases and J by 2 bases.

The chain recombines TRBV29-1 with TRBJ1-4; tentatively, D is TRBD1 (5 bases). In germline, CDR1 is SQVTM, CDR2 ANQGSEA. CDR3 size: 16 residues. Deletions cut 0 bases from V and 6 bases from J, with 17 bases between. CDR3 sequence reads: CSVEDLGIQGDEKLFF. The CDR3 DNA reads as TGCAGCGTTGAAGATCTTGGGATTCAAGGGGATGAAAAACTGTTTTTT.

This clone was seen a few times. The chain is built from TRBV5-6 and TRBJ2-5; D is ambiguous. This CDR3 contains 14 residues. The germline V gene has CDR1 SGHDT and CDR2 YYEEEE. Trimming stripped 0 bases from V and 2 bases from J, with 8 bases between. CDR3 sequence (DNA): TGTGCCAGCAGCTTGGTGGCTAGACAAGAGACCCAGTACTTC. It specifies CASSLVARQETQYF.

The gene calls are TRBV21-1 and TRBJ2-7; the DNA was not used to check the table's D call, TRBD2. TRBV21-1 is given as a pseudogene. This CDR3 has 13 amino acids. The chain's CDR3 is CASLSGTYYEQYF. DNA for the CDR3: TGTGCCAGCCTCAGCGGGACCTACTACGAGCAGTACTTC.

The gene calls are TRBV2 and TRBJ1-2; D gene unclear. This CDR3 contains 13 residues. Trimming took 9 bases from V and 4 from J, leaving 15 bases between them. The V gene's germline CDR1 is SNHLY and CDR2 FYNNEI. Here the CDR3 reads CASAEAEAYGYTF. CDR3 sequence (DNA): TGTGCCAGTGCGGAGGCGGAAGCCTATGGCTACACCTTC.

The gene calls are TRBV7-8 and TRBJ2-2; TRBD2 aligns across 12 bases. Germline V gene sequence: CDR1 SGHVS, CDR2 FQNEAQ. V lost 5 bases, J lost 1 base, and 2 bases stayed unmatched. This CDR3 comprises 16 residues. The chain's CDR3 is CASSPLAGGNTGELFF. CDR3 sequence (DNA): TGTGCCAGCAGCCCACTAGCGGGAGGGAACACCGGGGAGCTGTTTTTT.

The rearrangement uses TRBV19 and TRBJ2-7, with D uncertain. CDR1 is LNHDA and CDR2 is SQIVND in the germline V gene (reference sequence). V lost 1 base to trimming and J lost 0 bases, with 7 bases between them. The CDR3 is made up of 14 amino acids. The CDR3 coding sequence is TGTGCCAGTAGTATAGTCGGTTACTCCTACGAGCAGTACTTC. Translating it yields CASSIVGYSYEQYF.

V usage is TRBV4-1 and J usage is TRBJ2-7; D is possibly TRBD2 (5 bases). Germline-derived CDR1 and CDR2 are MGHRA and YSYEKL. V was pared by 1 base and J by 3 bases, with 13 bases between. The CDR3 loop spans 15 amino acids. CDR3 sequence: CASSQVARRDYEQYF. Written as DNA, the CDR3 is TGCGCCAGCAGCCAAGTAGCGAGACGGGACTACGAGCAGTACTTC.

V is TRBV19 and J is TRBJ2-7; 11 positions match TRBD2. The length of the CDR3 is 14 residues. After removal of 5 bases from V and 4 bases from J, the junction contained 4 bases not matched to a gene. From germline, CDR1 is LNHDA and CDR2 SQIVND (reference sequence). The CDR3 reads CASSPGLAAYEQYF. The CDR3 nucleotides read TGTGCCAGTAGTCCGGGACTAGCGGCGTACGAGCAGTACTTC.

This rearrangement joins TRBV7-3 to TRBJ2-1, with 8 bases fitting TRBD1. Per germline, CDR1 SGHTA and CDR2 FQGTGA. V gave up 3 bases and J gave up 3 bases; unmatched junction bases: 4. The CDR3 has 15 amino acids. The CDR3 coding sequence is TGTGCCAGCAGCTTGGGGACAGGAATCTACAATGAGCAGTTCTTC. Encoded protein: CASSLGTGIYNEQFF.

The chain combines TRBV4-1 with TRBJ2-7; 10 positions match TRBD1. The germline gives CDR1 MGHRA, CDR2 YSYEKL. The V and J ends lost 4 bases and 7 bases, in that order; junction bases with no gene match: 13. The CDR3 sequence is 16 residues long. CDR3 DNA: TGCGCCAGCAGCCTCCGACCGGGACAGGGGCAATATGAGCAGTACTTC. Residues: CASSLRPGQGQYEQYF.

The rearrangement links TRBV5-1 to TRBJ2-6, with 10 positions matching TRBD1. The V and J ends lost 5 bases and 4 bases, in that order; junction bases with no gene match: 12. The CDR3 has 18 residues. CDR1 SGHRS and CDR2 YFSETQ come from the germline V gene. CDR3 region: CASSNPGTGALGANVLTF. In DNA form, the CDR3 reads TGCGCCAGCAGTAATCCCGGGACAGGGGCGTTAGGGGCCAACGTCCTGACTTTC.

This chain uses TRBV7-8 with TRBJ2-7; perhaps TRBD2 as D (5 bases). Germline V lookup: CDR1 SGHVS, CDR2 FQNEAQ. This CDR3 has 13 amino acids. The V end lost 1 base, the J end lost 6 bases, and 10 bases lay between the germline ends. DNA of the CDR3: TGTGCCAGCAGCTTAGGGGCTAGCTTCGAGCAGTACTTC. This codes for CASSLGASFEQYF. The entire variable domain, with the rest obtained from reference TRBV7-8 and TRBJ2-7, is as follows: GAGVSQSPRYKVAKRGQDVALRCDPISGHVSLFWYQQALGQGPEFLTYFQNEAQLDKSGLPSDRFFAERPEGSVSTLKIQRTQQEDSAVYLCASSLGASFEQYFGPGTRLTVT.

J is TRBJ2-2 and V is TRBV11-3, with D possibly TRBD2 on 6 matching bases. With 1 base removed from V and 6 bases from J, the gap between germline ends came to 12 bases. Germline-derived CDR1 and CDR2 are SGHNT and YENEEA. The CDR3 runs to 15 residues. The CDR3 here is CASSLGGTLAGELFF. The CDR3 region has the DNA TGTGCCAGCAGCTTAGGTGGGACTTTAGCCGGGGAGCTGTTTTTT.

This chain joins TRBV28 and TRBJ1-5, with 8 nucleotides matching TRBD1. The CDR3 loop spans 15 amino acids. Germline V gene lookup returns CDR1 MDHEN and CDR2 SYDVKM. Trimming cost V 5 bases and J 2 bases; bases outside gene matches: 5. CDR3 in DNA: TGTGCCAGCAGTCGATCGGGACAGGGCAATCAGCCCCAGCATTTT. Protein product: CASSRSGQGNQPQHF.

V usage is TRBV11-3 and J usage is TRBJ2-2; the match to TRBD2 covers 8 bases. Germline values: CDR1 SGHNT, CDR2 YENEEA. This CDR3 region has 15 residues. V gave up 2 bases and J gave up 1 base; unmatched junction bases: 0. CDR3 nucleotide sequence: TGTGCCAGCAGCTTAACTAGCGGGAACACCGGGGAGCTGTTTTTT. Translation gives CASSLTSGNTGELFF.

Points on this clone: This CDR3 is also generated by other DNA sequences in the sample. The chain carries TRBV12-3 or TRBV12-4 and TRBJ2-3; D gene uncertain. This CDR3 region has 13 residues. With 6 bases removed from V and 1 base from J, the gap between germline ends came to 8 bases. The CDR3 nucleotides read TGTGCCAGCAGCTTACCTGGCACAGATACGCAGTATTTT. This translates into CASSLPGTDTQYF.

This rearrangement joins TRBV6-5 to TRBJ1-5, with D possibly TRBD1 on 5 matching bases. V lost 8 bases to trimming and J lost 4 bases, with 12 bases between them. In germline, CDR1 is MNHEY, CDR2 SVGAGI. CDR3 length: 13 amino acids. The CDR3 here is CASQYWTNQPQHF. The CDR3 nucleotides read TGTGCCAGCCAATACTGGACAAATCAGCCCCAGCATTTT.

V is TRBV19 and J is TRBJ2-2, with D maybe TRBD1 (8 bases). This CDR3 is 15 amino acids long. V lost 8 bases and J 4 bases, leaving 17 bases between the germline ends. The germline gives CDR1 LNHDA, CDR2 SQIVND (reference sequence). The CDR3 here is CASRNRGGATGELFF. CDR3 DNA sequence: TGTGCCAGTCGAAACAGGGGGGGTGCCACCGGGGAGCTGTTTTTT. The full variable domain, completed using reference TRBV19 and TRBJ2-2, is DGGITQSPKYLFRKEGQNVTLSCEQNLNHDAMYWYRQDPGQGLRLIYYSQIVNDFQKGDIAEGYSVSREKKESFPLTVTSAQKNPTAFYLCASRNRGGATGELFFGEGSRLTVL.